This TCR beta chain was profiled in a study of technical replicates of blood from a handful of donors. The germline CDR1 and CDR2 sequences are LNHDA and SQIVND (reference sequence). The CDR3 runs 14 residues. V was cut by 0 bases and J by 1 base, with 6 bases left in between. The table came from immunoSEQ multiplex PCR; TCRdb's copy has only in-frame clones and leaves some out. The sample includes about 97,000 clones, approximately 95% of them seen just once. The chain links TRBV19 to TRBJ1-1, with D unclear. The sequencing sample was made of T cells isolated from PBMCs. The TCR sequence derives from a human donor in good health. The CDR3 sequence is CASSIDSSNTEAFF. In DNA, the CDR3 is TGTGCCAGTAGTATAGACAGTTCGAACACTGAAGCTTTCTTT.